This TCR beta chain stems from a study of technical replicates of blood from a few donors. Produced via immunoSEQ multiplex PCR; TCRdb's table is partial and in-frame only. The sample has around 70,000 clones; about 94% are singletons. The sample consisted of T cells isolated from PBMCs. The sequence was obtained from a human donor in good health.

This chain's CDR3 is CASSPTSGMNTGELFF. The DNA of the CDR3 is TGTGCCAGCAGCCCCACGAGCGGGATGAACACCGGGGAGCTGTTTTTT. This chain links TRBV7-9 with TRBJ2-2; 7 positions match TRBD2. The CDR3 spans 16 residues. Looked up from germline, CDR1 is SEHNR and CDR2 is FQNEAQ (reference sequence). With 5 bases clipped from V and 1 base from J, the junction kept 7 bases outside the gene matches.